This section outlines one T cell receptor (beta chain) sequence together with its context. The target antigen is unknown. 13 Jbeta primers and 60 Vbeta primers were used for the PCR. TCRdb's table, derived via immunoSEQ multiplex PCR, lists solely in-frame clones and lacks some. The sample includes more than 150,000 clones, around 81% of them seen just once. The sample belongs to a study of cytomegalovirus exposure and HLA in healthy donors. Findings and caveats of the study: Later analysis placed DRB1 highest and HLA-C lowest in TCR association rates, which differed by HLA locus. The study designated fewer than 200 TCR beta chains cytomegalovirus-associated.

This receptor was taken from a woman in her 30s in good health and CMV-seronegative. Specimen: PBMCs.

For the CDR3, the DNA is TGTGCCAGCAGACCCAGACCCGGGACAGGAACCTACGAGCAGTACTTC. It codes for CASRPRPGTGTYEQYF. This chain links TRBV28 with TRBJ2-7; 8 bases are shared with TRBD1. CDR1 MDHEN and CDR2 SYDVKM come from the germline V gene. The V and J ends lost 6 bases and 2 bases, in that order; junction bases with no gene match: 12. This CDR3 region has 16 residues.